What follows are 3 T cell receptor beta chains derived from one specimen sequenced in a study of PD-1 blockade in classical Hodgkin lymphoma. TCRdb keeps only in-frame clones here, not all; method: immunoSEQ multiplex PCR. The sample yields tens of thousands of clones, more than 75% seen once. Every patient experienced relapse after autologous stem cell transplantation, and brentuximab vedotin exposure varied. The source material was peripheral blood mononuclear cells (PBMCs), sampled before the second cycle of nivolumab. These receptor sequences come from a human donor with classical Hodgkin lymphoma.

The chain combines TRBV19 with TRBJ1-1; D is possibly TRBD1 (5 bases). V was cut by 5 bases and J by 4 bases, with 17 bases left in between. The CDR3 has 15 amino acids. Germline assignment: CDR1 LNHDA and CDR2 SQIVND (reference sequence). CDR3 in amino acids: CASSLSTGGGTEAFF. The CDR3 DNA is TGTGCCAGTAGTCTGTCTACGGGGGGAGGCACTGAAGCTTTCTTT.

The chain couples TRBV7-6 to TRBJ2-6, with D maybe TRBD2 (7 bases). Germline-derived CDR1 and CDR2 are SGHVS and FNYEAQ. The CDR3 totals 18 residues. Trimming removed 0 bases from V and 0 bases from J, with 12 bases in between. CDR3 sequence: CASSLASGGPSGANVLTF. CDR3 DNA sequence: TGTGCCAGCAGCTTAGCGTCCGGGGGGCCCTCTGGGGCCAACGTCCTGACTTTC.

The chain couples TRBV4-3 to TRBJ2-1, with D maybe TRBD2 (5 bases). The length of the CDR3 is 14 residues. Germline values: CDR1 LGHNA, CDR2 YSLEER. Trimming removed 0 bases at V and 8 bases at J, with 11 bases between. The CDR3 bases are TGCGCCAGCAGCCAAGATCCGGCAGCGGATGAGCAGTTCTTC. Translated: CASSQDPAADEQFF.